The clone carrying this TCR beta chain was seen many times. No antigen is known for it. Unique molecular identifiers were incorporated into the prepared TCRbeta library. Each CDR3 protein gets one entry after TCRdb re-called the PCR reads with MiXCR. The table lists 150,000 to 200,000 distinct CDR3 sequences, over 8.5% of them singletons. The V gene's germline CDR1 is SGHRS and CDR2 YFSETQ. The ends lost 4 bases at V and 4 bases at J; junction bases unmatched: 6. The CDR3 consists of 15 residues. This sample is drawn from a study of T-cell reconstitution after alpha-beta-depleted transplantation in children. Points from the study as a whole: Approximately two months post-transplant, alpha-beta T cells reportedly originated from several hundred expanded graft clones. One year after transplant, T-cell counts and diversity came mostly from newly produced T cells.

This chain joins TRBV5-1 and TRBJ2-1; 9 bases map to TRBD1. Material: PBMCs, obtained before TCRalphabeta/CD19-depleted stem cell transplant. The clonotype originates from a boy aged 2 to 9 with acute myeloid leukemia, due to receive a stem cell transplant. The CDR3 reads CASSNAGTGYNEQFF. The CDR3 region has the DNA TGCGCCAGCAGCAACGCCGGGACAGGGTACAATGAGCAGTTCTTC.